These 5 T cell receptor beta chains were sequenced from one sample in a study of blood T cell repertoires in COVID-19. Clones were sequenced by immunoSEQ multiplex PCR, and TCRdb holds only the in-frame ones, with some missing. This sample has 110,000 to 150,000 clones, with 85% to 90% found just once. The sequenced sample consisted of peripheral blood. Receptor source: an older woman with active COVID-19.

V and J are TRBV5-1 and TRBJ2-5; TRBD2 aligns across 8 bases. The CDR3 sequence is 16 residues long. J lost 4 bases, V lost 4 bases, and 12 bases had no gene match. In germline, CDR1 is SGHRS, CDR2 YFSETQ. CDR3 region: CASSEGTGAGGETQYF. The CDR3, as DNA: TGCGCCAGCAGCGAAGGGACTGGGGCGGGAGGAGAGACCCAGTACTTC. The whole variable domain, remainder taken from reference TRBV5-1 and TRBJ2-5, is KAGVTQTPRYLIKTRGQQVTLSCSPISGHRSVSWYQQTPGQGLQFLFEYFSETQRNKGNFPGRFSGRQFSNSRSEMNVSTLELGDSALYLCASSEGTGAGGETQYFGPGTRLLVL.

CDR3 sequence (DNA): TGCGCCAGCAGCCAAGGAAGGGAAAGAGGGGGCCTGGTCCCACCCCTCCACTTT. Its protein product is CASSQGRERGGLVPPLHF. The chain employs TRBV4-1 and TRBJ1-6, with 7 bases identical to TRBD1. The germline V gene has CDR1 MGHRA and CDR2 YSYEKL. V trimming: 1 base; J trimming: 11 bases; junction bases outside the gene matches: 17. The CDR3 extends over 18 amino acids.

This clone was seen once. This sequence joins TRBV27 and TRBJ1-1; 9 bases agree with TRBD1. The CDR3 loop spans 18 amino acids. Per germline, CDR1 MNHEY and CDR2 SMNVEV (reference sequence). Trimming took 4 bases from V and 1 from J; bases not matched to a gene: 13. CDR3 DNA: TGTGCCAGCAGTTCCCTCCGGGACAGGGTATTAACGAACACTGAAGCTTTCTTT. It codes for CASSSLRDRVLTNTEAFF.

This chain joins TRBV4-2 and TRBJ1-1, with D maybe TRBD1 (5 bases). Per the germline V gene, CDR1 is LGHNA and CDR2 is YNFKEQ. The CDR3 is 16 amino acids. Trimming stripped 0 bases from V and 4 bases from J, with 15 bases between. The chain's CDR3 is CASSQDPRDPSTEAFF. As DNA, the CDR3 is TGTGCCAGCAGCCAAGATCCGCGGGACCCGAGCACTGAAGCTTTCTTT.

CDR3 protein: CASTPRGLAVTYNEQFF. In DNA form, the CDR3 reads TGTGCCAGCACACCTAGAGGACTAGCTGTAACCTACAATGAGCAGTTCTTC. The rearrangement uses TRBV28 and TRBJ2-1; 8 bases fit TRBD2. The CDR3 spans 17 residues. CDR1 and CDR2 (germline): MDHEN, SYDVKM. Germline trimming cut 7 bases from V and 2 bases from J; bases unmatched to any gene: 13. The full variable domain, completed using reference TRBV28 and TRBJ2-1, is DVKVTQSSRYLVKRTGEKVFLECVQDMDHENMFWYRQDPGLGLRLIYFSYDVKMKEKGDIPEGYSVSREKKERFSLILESASTNQTSMYLCASTPRGLAVTYNEQFFGPGTRLTVL.